One and the same sample provided the 24 T cell receptor beta chains below, sequenced in a study of type 1 and type 2 diabetes patients. The PCR template was genomic DNA. The TCR beta CDR3 region was amplified using 30 forward and 13 reverse primers. In TCRdb, the multiplex PCR reads were re-called with MiXCR into one record per CDR3 protein. The table records fewer than 300,000 distinct CDR3 sequences, more than 40% of them present only once. Specimen: peripheral blood mononuclear cells (PBMCs). These receptors were taken from a man aged 18 to 35 with type 2 diabetes.

The chain couples TRBV10-3 to TRBJ2-7; no definite D call. The CDR3 has 13 amino acids. V was pared by 2 bases and J by 6 bases, with 11 bases between. Germline CDR1 ENHRY, CDR2 SYGVKD. The CDR3 is CAISEQLNIEQYF. CDR3 bases: TGTGCCATCAGTGAGCAACTAAACATCGAGCAGTACTTC.

The chain is built from TRBV13 and TRBJ2-2; D remains unclear. Trimming cost V 6 bases and J 5 bases, with 16 bases left between them. This CDR3 has 15 residues. Looked up from germline, CDR1 is PRHDT and CDR2 is FYEKMQ (reference sequence). The CDR3 nucleotides read TGTGCCAGCAGTCGTCTCCAACGCCTAACCGGGGAGCTGTTTTTT. Translating gives CASSRLQRLTGELFF.

V gene TRBV6-4 combines with J gene TRBJ1-1; D uncertain. This CDR3 spans 13 amino acids. V lost 4 bases to trimming and J lost 1 base, with 7 bases between them. Germline V gene data show CDR1 as MRHNA and CDR2 as SNTAGT. CDR3 protein: CASSVDRNTEAFF. CDR3 bases: TGTGCCAGCAGTGTAGATCGGAACACTGAAGCTTTCTTT.

The rearrangement joins TRBV30 to TRBJ2-7, with D uncertain. Germline CDR1 is GTSNPN and CDR2 is SVGIG (reference sequence). The CDR3 loop spans 14 amino acids. V lost 8 bases to trimming and J lost 1 base, with 18 bases between them. The CDR3 nucleotides read TGTGCCAGTAGTATATCCCCTTATTCCTACGAGCAGTACTTC. It yields the protein CASSISPYSYEQYF.

CDR3 region: CSARDGPRNTEAFF. The CDR3 bases are TGCAGTGCTAGAGATGGGCCGAGGAACACTGAAGCTTTCTTT. The V gene is TRBV20-1, the J gene TRBJ1-1; D uncertain. Germline V lookup: CDR1 DFQATT, CDR2 SNEGSKA (reference sequence). The CDR3 has 14 residues. Trimming left V 0 bases short and J 1 base short, with 9 bases between.

About this clonotype itself: A much larger clonotype is one base distant, so this may be a read error. This chain joins TRBV28 and TRBJ2-2; D is unclear. The CDR3 spans 11 residues. V dropped 5 bases and J dropped 6 bases, with 4 bases sitting between them. The germline gives CDR1 MDHEN, CDR2 SYDVKM. CDR3 sequence: CASSDSGELFF. CDR3 bases: TGTGCCAGCAGTGACTCCGGGGAGCTGTTTTTT.

CDR3 sequence (DNA): TGTGCCAGCAGCTTAGCCTCTGTGACAGGGGGTGAGCAGTACTTC. Residues: CASSLASVTGGEQYF. The chain has TRBV7-2 and TRBJ2-7, with TRBD1 matching over 9 bases. Unmatched junction bases numbered 7, after V lost 0 bases and J lost 7 bases. This CDR3 comprises 15 residues. The germline V gene has CDR1 SGHTA and CDR2 FQGNSA.

The chain has TRBV7-2 and TRBJ1-3; D is unresolved. The CDR3 runs to 16 residues. Trimming took off 5 bases at V and 2 bases at J, with 16 bases between the two ends. Germline CDR1 SGHTA, CDR2 FQGNSA. In nucleotides, the CDR3 is TGTGCCAGCAGCCGCTGGATGTCCGGCACTGGAAACACCATATATTTT. Its protein is CASSRWMSGTGNTIYF.

The rearrangement joins TRBV7-3 to TRBJ1-1; weak D call: TRBD1 (5 bases). This CDR3 has 13 amino acids. In germline, CDR1 is SGHTA, CDR2 FQGTGA. The V end lost 6 bases, the J end lost 3 bases, and 11 bases lay between the germline ends. The CDR3 region has the DNA TGTGCCAGCAGTCAACAGGAGGACACTGAAGCTTTCTTT. It is translated as CASSQQEDTEAFF.

This clonotype has only one observation. V gene TRBV6-5 combines with J gene TRBJ2-3; D tentatively reads TRBD1 or TRBD2 (5 bases each). The CDR3 extends over 15 amino acids. CDR1 and CDR2 (germline): MNHEY, SVGAGI. V gave up 6 bases and J gave up 1 base, with 14 bases separating them. In DNA form, the CDR3 reads TGTGCCAGCAGCCAACAGCGGACACGCACAGATACGCAGTATTTT. Translating it yields CASSQQRTRTDTQYF.

V is TRBV30 and J is TRBJ2-7, with 7 bases aligning to TRBD1. The germline gives CDR1 GTSNPN, CDR2 SVGIG (reference sequence). With V trimmed by 0 bases and J by 2 bases, 4 bases remained unmatched. The CDR3 has 14 amino acids. CDR3: CAWSVGQAAYEQYF. In DNA form, the CDR3 reads TGTGCCTGGAGTGTAGGACAGGCAGCCTACGAGCAGTACTTC.

This clonotype was seen only a few times. The gene calls are TRBV9 and TRBJ2-6, with a tentative D call TRBD2 (5 bases). Germline loops: CDR1 SGDLS, CDR2 YYNGEE. The CDR3 extends over 18 amino acids. Trimming took 0 bases from V and 2 from J, leaving 15 bases between them. CDR3 loop: CASSVVEVLTTGANVLTF. CDR3 DNA sequence: TGTGCCAGCAGCGTAGTGGAGGTTCTTACTACTGGGGCCAACGTCCTGACTTTC.

This clonotype was seen a few times. The chain has TRBV6-5 and TRBJ2-2; D is ambiguous. The CDR3 runs to 13 residues. Per germline, CDR1 MNHEY and CDR2 SVGAGI. V lost 0 bases, J lost 6 bases, and 5 bases lay in between. The CDR3 region has the DNA TGTGCCAGCAGTTACTCGATGTCCGGGGAGCTGTTTTTT. This encodes CASSYSMSGELFF.

This sequence joins TRBV15 and TRBJ1-1; D uncertain. The CDR3 contains 14 residues. The V end was cut by 0 bases, the J end by 0 bases, with 5 bases between. Germline V lookup: CDR1 LNHNV, CDR2 YYDKDF (reference sequence). The CDR3 DNA sequence: TGTGCCACCAGCAGAGACCCGGTGAACACTGAAGCTTTCTTT. Translated, it gives CATSRDPVNTEAFF.

The table lists this clonotype with a few counts. The chain employs TRBV20-1 and TRBJ2-1; D may be TRBD1 (5 bases). The CDR3 covers 14 residues. Germline CDR1 and CDR2: DFQATT and SNEGSKA (reference sequence). V lost 1 base and J lost 10, with 17 bases in between. The CDR3 bases are TGCAGTGCTAGAGCCCCCCGACAGACTCGCGAGCAGTTCTTC. Translating it yields CSARAPRQTREQFF.

A note on this clonotype: At one end the junction does not follow the germline gene, possibly because of a read error. The chain uses TRBV7-7 and TRBJ2-2; 7 bases fit TRBD1. The CDR3 sequence is 14 residues long. CDR1 and CDR2 (germline): SSHAT, FNYEAQ (reference sequence). This CDR3 is CASSPDRVTGELFF. The DNA for the CDR3 is TGTGCTAGCAGCCCAGACAGGGTCACCGGGGAGCTGTTTTTT.

This clonotype has more than one count but fewer than ten. The V and J genes are TRBV19 and TRBJ2-2, with a possible D match to TRBD2 (5 bases). Trimming removed 7 bases from V and 5 bases from J, with 11 bases in between. CDR1 is LNHDA, CDR2 SQIVND, per germline (reference sequence). This CDR3 is built from 13 residues. This chain's CDR3 is CASKRAETGELFF. The CDR3 bases are TGTGCCAGTAAGAGGGCGGAGACCGGGGAGCTGTTTTTT.

This clonotype was seen only a few times. The rearrangement joins TRBV7-2 to TRBJ2-7, with D perhaps matching TRBD2 (5 bases). V gave up 5 bases and J gave up 0 bases, with 14 bases separating them. Germline CDR1 and CDR2: SGHTA and FQGNSA. The CDR3 length is 15 residues. This CDR3 reads CASSGRGSSSYEQYF. As DNA, the CDR3 is TGTGCCAGCAGCGGGCGCGGGTCGAGCTCCTACGAGCAGTACTTC.

This chain uses TRBV7-2 with TRBJ2-1; a possible D gene is TRBD1 (8 bases). Deletions cut 5 bases from V and 6 bases from J, with 14 bases between. The CDR3 contains 14 residues. Germline values: CDR1 SGHTA, CDR2 FQGNSA. CDR3 protein: CASSQGAGANEQFF. CDR3 nucleotides: TGTGCCAGCAGCCAGGGGGCGGGGGCCAATGAGCAGTTCTTC.

A few counts support this clonotype. This chain uses TRBV2 with TRBJ2-5, with 9 bases aligning to TRBD1. The V gene's germline CDR1 is SNHLY and CDR2 FYNNEI. Trimming at V came to 7 bases and at J to 1 base, leaving 10 bases not matched to a gene. This CDR3 is built from 16 residues. CDR3 region: CASTTGTGPVQETQYF. Written as DNA, the CDR3 is TGTGCCAGCACAACCGGGACAGGGCCTGTCCAAGAGACCCAGTACTTC.

About this clonotype itself: Germline and junction disagree at one end, which may indicate a read error. The chain has TRBV25-1 and TRBJ1-4; possibly TRBD1 for D (5 bases). The CDR3 has 17 amino acids. Germline V gene lookup returns CDR1 MGHDK and CDR2 SYGVNS. CDR3 DNA: TGCGCCAGCAGCTTAACAAATGGGGGTGCAACTAATGAAAAACTGTTTTTT. It specifies CASSLTNGGATNEKLFF. The variable domain in full, with the rest retrieved from reference TRBV25-1 and TRBJ1-4, is EADIYQTPRYLVIGTGKKITLECSQTMGHDKMYWYQQDPGMELHLIHYSYGVNSTEKGDLSSESTVSRIRTEHFPLTLESARPSHTSQYLCASSLTNGGATNEKLFFGSGTQLSVL.

This clonotype was found once. The V and J genes are TRBV6-5 and TRBJ1-2; weak D call: TRBD1 (5 bases). CDR3 length: 12 amino acids. The V end was cut by 5 bases, the J end by 8 bases, with 12 bases between. The germline gives CDR1 MNHEY, CDR2 SVGAGI. For the CDR3, the DNA is TGTGCCAGCAGTGAACGGGACCGGGGCTACACCTTC. It encodes CASSERDRGYTF.

As for this clonotype: One end of the junction is discordant with germline, which a read error may explain. V gene TRBV20-1 combines with J gene TRBJ2-5, with D possibly being TRBD2 (5 bases). The CDR3 runs 10 residues. Germline loops: CDR1 DFQATT, CDR2 SNEGSKA (reference sequence). CDR3 region: CSVGLAEQLF. The CDR3 nucleotides read TGCAGTGTTGGGCTAGCTGAGCAGCTCTTC.

This clonotype was picked up a small number of times. The chain employs TRBV20-1 and TRBJ1-6; perhaps TRBD1 as D (5 bases). V lost 2 bases and J lost 6, with 8 bases in between. This CDR3 has 13 residues. Germline V gene data show CDR1 as DFQATT and CDR2 as SNEGSKA (reference sequence). The chain's CDR3 is CSARRDPNSPLHF. Written as DNA, the CDR3 is TGCAGTGCTAGAAGGGACCCTAATTCACCCCTCCACTTT.